Here is one T cell receptor (beta chain) with its context. This receptor's antigen is unknown. Base quality data are lacking; no much larger clone is found one base away. The Qiagen DNeasy kit was used to extract genomic DNA from unsorted PBMCs and from the negatively selected CD4+ and CD8+ fractions. TCR beta CDR3 regions were amplified by immunoSEQ multiplex PCR using primers annealing to V and J segments. A synthetic immune receptor repertoire was used to minimize amplification bias, and any residual bias was removed computationally once sequencing was done. The source study handled its data this way. Repertoire diversity was quantified as the Shannon entropy index using custom Python scripts. Unsorted, CD4+ and CD8+ repertoires were examined separately, except in combined analyses, for which CD4+ and CD8+ sequences were merged in silico. A clone was considered expanded if an increase in frequency of at least 2-fold after treatment relative to C1D1 was found, and a pseudocount of 0.5 was applied to clones undetected at baseline. Clones with 0 or 1 copy at C1D1 were classified as singleton clones, and clones with 2 or more copies were classified as non-singleton clones. Clones expanded in unsorted samples were assigned a CD4+, CD8+ or unknown annotation through matching of protein sequences in sorted samples from the same patient. Wilcoxon tests were applied to paired samples to test diversity changes from C1D1 to C4D1. TCRdb carries this immuneACCESS record with in-frame sequences only. Its versions omit some clonotypes, under half of them owing to an unresolved V gene in the studies checked, with the rest unexplained. The V and J calls and clone size are taken from that table; D and trimming were inferred from the DNA. Across this sample there are about 150,000 clones, with around four fifths seen only once. The ten largest clonotypes hold roughly 9.2% of the sample.

This specimen comes from a study of PD-1 blockade in classical Hodgkin lymphoma (dated by TCRdb to 2020 to 2022). Regarding the study in general: Nivolumab dosing was 3 mg/kg intravenously every 2 weeks, continuing until either disease progression or unacceptable toxicity. To define a peripheral blood immune signature of response to PD-1 blockade in classical Hodgkin lymphoma, the study combined TCR beta sequencing with CyTOF. Overall study results and their limits: The study was limited to a single clinical trial cohort, and causes of repertoire differences, possibly disease activity or prior therapy, remained undefined. Newly diagnosed patients were reported to have lower baseline TCR diversity than healthy donors, and relapsed/refractory patients were reported to have lower baseline TCR diversity still. A significant rise by C4D1 was seen in CD4+ but not CD8+ TCR diversity (p=0.0027 vs p=0.16), with the rise being most apparent in complete responders (p=0.02). Trial patients with a complete response had baseline diversity similar to that of newly diagnosed patients, while partial responders and progressors had significantly lower diversity. Diversity was lower in patients who began nivolumab less than 1 year after ASCT, so these patients were left out of later analyses to avoid confounding by immune reconstitution.

The time point label, as the study defines it: cycle 2 day 1 (C2D1) of nivolumab. Every trial patient had relapsed after autologous stem cell transplantation, and cohorts A, B and C differed in prior brentuximab vedotin exposure. The trial cohort included 45 to 65 patients with relapsed/refractory classical Hodgkin lymphoma, and each patient had a best overall response of complete response, partial response or progressive disease. Single-agent nivolumab was administered to trial patients in the multi-cohort phase II CheckMate 205 trial. An independent review committee assessed best overall response by applying the 2007 International Working Group response criteria. Trial PBMCs were obtained immediately prior to nivolumab initiation (C1D1) and on therapy at cycle 2 day 1 and cycle 4 day 1. Peripheral blood was collected in 8 mL Vacutainer Cell Preparation Tubes, from which PBMCs were isolated by centrifugation and then cryopreserved.

The sequence derives from a human donor with classical Hodgkin lymphoma. This sample comprised peripheral blood mononuclear cells (PBMCs), obtained before the second cycle of nivolumab.

The CDR3 reads CASSSPGTSGGADTQYF. The DNA sequence is TGTGCCAGCAGTTCCCCCGGGACTAGCGGGGGGGCAGATACGCAGTATTTT. Rearrangement joined TRBV27 to TRBJ2-3; TRBD2 matches 16 bases in the middle. The V end gives up 4 bases and the J end 4 bases, leaving 5 bases in the junction not matched to a gene. The CDR3 covers 17 residues, taking in both the cysteine and the phenylalanine. The entry retains the CDR3 DNA only, 51 bases that are in frame from base 1. The germline V gene (reference sequence) supplies CDR1 MNHEY and CDR2 SMNVEV.